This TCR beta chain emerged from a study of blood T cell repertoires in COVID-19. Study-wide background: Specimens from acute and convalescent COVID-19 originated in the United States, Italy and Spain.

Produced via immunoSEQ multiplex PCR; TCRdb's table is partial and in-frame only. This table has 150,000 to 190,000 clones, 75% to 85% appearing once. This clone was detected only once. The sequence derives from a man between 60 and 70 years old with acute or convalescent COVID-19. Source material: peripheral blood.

The CDR3 nucleotides read TGTGCCAGCAGCTTAGGGGGACTACCCACAGATACGCAGTATTTT. It codes for CASSLGGLPTDTQYF. This chain connects TRBV7-8 to TRBJ2-3; TRBD2 aligns across 7 bases. V was pared by 1 base and J by 2 bases, with 3 bases of the junction left unmatched. CDR1 is SGHVS and CDR2 is FQNEAQ in the germline V gene. This CDR3 has 15 residues.